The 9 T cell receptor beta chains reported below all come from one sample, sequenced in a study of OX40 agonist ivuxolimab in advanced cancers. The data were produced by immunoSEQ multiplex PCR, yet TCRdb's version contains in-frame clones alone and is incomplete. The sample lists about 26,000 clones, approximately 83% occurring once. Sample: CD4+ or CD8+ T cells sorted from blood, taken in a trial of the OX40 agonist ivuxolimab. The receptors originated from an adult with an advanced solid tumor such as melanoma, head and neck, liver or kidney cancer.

The CDR3 bases are TGTGCCAGTAGTATAGGCCCCGAGGGAAATTCACCCCTCCACTTT. Translating it yields CASSIGPEGNSPLHF. J is TRBJ1-6 and V is TRBV19; no clear D. Germline CDR1 and CDR2: LNHDA and SQIVND (reference sequence). The CDR3 contains 15 residues. Trimming removed 1 base from V and 7 bases from J, with 11 bases in between.

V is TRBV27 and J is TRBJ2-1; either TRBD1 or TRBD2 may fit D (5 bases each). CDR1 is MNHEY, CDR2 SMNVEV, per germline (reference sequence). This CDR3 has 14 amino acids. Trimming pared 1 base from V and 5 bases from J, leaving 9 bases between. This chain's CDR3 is CASSLWGFNNEQFF. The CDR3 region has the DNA TGTGCCAGCAGTTTATGGGGGTTCAACAATGAGCAGTTCTTC.

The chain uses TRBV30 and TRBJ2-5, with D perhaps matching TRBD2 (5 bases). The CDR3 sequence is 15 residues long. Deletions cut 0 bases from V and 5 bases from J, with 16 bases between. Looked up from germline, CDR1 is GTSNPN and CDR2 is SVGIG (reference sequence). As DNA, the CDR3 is TGTGCCTGGAGTGTCCGCCCGCACGAGCGGGAGACCCAGTACTTC. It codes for CAWSVRPHERETQYF.

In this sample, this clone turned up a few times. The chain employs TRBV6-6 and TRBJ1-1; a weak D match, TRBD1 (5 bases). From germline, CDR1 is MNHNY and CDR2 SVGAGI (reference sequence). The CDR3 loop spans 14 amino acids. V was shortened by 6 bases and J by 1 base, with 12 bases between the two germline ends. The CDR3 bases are TGTGCCAGCAGCTCCCAGGGTACGAACACTGAAGCTTTCTTT. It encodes CASSSQGTNTEAFF.

The CDR3 protein is CASSFAMGELFF. The CDR3 DNA is TGCGCCAGCAGCTTTGCAATGGGGGAGCTGTTTTTT. The chain couples TRBV4-1 to TRBJ2-2; D remains ambiguous. The germline V and J ends were trimmed by 5 bases and 8 bases, with 9 bases remaining between them. Germline V gene lookup returns CDR1 MGHRA and CDR2 YSYEKL. This CDR3 region has 12 residues.

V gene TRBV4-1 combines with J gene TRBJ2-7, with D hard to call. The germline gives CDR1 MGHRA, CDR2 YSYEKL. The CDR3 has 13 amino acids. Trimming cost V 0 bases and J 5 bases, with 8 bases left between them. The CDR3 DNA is TGCGCCAGCAGCCAAGAGGTAGGCGACGAGCAGTACTTC. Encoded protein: CASSQEVGDEQYF.

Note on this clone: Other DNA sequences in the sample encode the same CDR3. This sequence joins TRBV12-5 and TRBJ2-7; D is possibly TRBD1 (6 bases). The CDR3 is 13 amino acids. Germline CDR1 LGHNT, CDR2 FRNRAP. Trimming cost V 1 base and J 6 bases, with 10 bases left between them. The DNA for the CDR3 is TGTGCTAGTGGTTTGGCCTCAGGGGCCGAGCAGTACTTC. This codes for CASGLASGAEQYF.

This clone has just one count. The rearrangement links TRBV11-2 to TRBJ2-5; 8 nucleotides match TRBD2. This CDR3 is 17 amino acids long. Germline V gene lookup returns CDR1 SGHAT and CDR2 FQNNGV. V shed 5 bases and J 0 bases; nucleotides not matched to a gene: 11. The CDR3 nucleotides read TGTGCCAGCAGCCCCTTACGGCGGGGGGAAGACCAAGAGACCCAGTACTTC. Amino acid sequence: CASSPLRRGEDQETQYF.

The CDR3 DNA sequence: TGCGCCAGCAGCTTGGCCGGGACAGGGTTCGGTTCCTACAATGAGCAGTTCTTC. Translated: CASSLAGTGFGSYNEQFF. The V call is TRBV5-1, the J call TRBJ2-1; 9 positions agree with TRBD1. Germline CDR1 is SGHRS and CDR2 is YFSETQ. The junction had 8 bases not matched to a gene; V was cut back by 0 bases and J by 1 base. This CDR3 is 18 amino acids long.